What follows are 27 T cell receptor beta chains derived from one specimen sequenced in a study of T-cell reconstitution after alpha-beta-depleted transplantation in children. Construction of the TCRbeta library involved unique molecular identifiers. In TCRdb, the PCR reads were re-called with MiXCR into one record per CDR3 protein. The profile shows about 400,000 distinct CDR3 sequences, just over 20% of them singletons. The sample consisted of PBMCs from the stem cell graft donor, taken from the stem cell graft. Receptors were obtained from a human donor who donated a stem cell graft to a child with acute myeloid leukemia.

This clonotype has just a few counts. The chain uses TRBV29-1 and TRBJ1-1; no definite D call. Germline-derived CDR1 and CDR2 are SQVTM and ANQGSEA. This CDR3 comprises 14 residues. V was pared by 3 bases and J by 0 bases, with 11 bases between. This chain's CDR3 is CSVELRLMNTEAFF. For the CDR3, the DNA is TGCAGCGTTGAGCTGAGACTAATGAACACTGAAGCTTTCTTT. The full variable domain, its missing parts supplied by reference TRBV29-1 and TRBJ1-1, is SAVISQKPSRDICQRGTSLTIQCQVDSQVTMMFWYRQQPGQSLTLIATANQGSEATYESGFVIDKFPISRPNLTFSTLTVSNMSPEDSSIYLCSVELRLMNTEAFFGQGTRLTVV.

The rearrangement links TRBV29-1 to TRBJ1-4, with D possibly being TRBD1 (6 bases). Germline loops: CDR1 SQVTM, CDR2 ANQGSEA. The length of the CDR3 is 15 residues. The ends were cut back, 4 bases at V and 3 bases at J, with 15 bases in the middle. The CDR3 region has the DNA TGCAGCGTTGGGAAAACAGGGAGGGCTAATGAAAAACTGTTTTTT. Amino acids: CSVGKTGRANEKLFF.

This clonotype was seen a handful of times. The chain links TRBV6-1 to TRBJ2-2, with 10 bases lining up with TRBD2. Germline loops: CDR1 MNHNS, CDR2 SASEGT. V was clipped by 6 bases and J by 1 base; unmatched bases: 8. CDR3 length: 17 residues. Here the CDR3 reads CASSRLGTSENTGELFF. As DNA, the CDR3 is TGTGCCAGCAGCCGACTGGGGACTAGCGAGAACACCGGGGAGCTGTTTTTT.

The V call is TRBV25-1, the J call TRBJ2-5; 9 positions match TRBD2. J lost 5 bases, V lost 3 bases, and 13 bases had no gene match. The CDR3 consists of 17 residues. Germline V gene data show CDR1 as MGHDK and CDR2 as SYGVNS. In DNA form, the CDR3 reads TGTGCCAGCAGTGATCCGGAGACTAGCGGAGACTGGGAGACCCAGTACTTC. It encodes CASSDPETSGDWETQYF.

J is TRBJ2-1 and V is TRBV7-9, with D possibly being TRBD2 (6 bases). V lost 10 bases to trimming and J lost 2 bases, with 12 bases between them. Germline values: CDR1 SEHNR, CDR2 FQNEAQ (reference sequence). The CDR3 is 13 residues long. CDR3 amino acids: CATRLAAYNEQFF. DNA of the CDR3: TGTGCCACGCGATTAGCGGCCTACAATGAGCAGTTCTTC.

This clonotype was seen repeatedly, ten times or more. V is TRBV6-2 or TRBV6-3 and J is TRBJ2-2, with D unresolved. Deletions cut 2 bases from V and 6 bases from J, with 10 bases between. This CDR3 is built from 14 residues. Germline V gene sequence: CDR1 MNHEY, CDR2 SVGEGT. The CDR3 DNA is TGTGCCAGCAGTTACCGTAGGCTTCCCGGGGAGCTGTTTTTT. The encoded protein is CASSYRRLPGELFF.

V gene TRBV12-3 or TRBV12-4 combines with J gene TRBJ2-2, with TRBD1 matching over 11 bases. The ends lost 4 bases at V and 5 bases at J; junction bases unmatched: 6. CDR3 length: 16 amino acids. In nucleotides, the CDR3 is TGTGCCAGCAGTTCTAGGACAGGGGGCGCAACCGGGGAGCTGTTTTTT. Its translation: CASSSRTGGATGELFF.

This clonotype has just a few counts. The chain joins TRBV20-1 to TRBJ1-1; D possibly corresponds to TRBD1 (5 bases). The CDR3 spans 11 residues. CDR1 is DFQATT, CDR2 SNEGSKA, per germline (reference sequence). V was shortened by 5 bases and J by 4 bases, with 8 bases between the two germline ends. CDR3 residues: CSAYGGTEAFF. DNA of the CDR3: TGCAGTGCTTACGGGGGCACTGAAGCTTTCTTT.

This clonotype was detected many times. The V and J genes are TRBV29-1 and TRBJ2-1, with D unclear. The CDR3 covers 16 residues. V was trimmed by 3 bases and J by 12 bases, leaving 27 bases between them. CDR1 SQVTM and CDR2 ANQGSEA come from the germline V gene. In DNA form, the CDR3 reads TGCAGCGTTGATTTTGTTTCCTTCCTGGACCCGGCAAGGCAGTTCTTC. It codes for CSVDFVSFLDPARQFF.

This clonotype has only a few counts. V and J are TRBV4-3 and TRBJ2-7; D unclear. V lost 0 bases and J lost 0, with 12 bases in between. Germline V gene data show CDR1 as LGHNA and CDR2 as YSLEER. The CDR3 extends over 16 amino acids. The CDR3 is CASSQDLWGSSYEQYF. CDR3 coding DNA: TGCGCCAGCAGCCAAGATTTGTGGGGAAGCTCCTACGAGCAGTACTTC.

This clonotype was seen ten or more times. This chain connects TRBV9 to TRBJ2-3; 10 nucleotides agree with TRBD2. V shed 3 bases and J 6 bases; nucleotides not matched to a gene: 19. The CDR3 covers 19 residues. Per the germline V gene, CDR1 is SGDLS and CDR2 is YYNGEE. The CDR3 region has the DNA TGTGCCAGCAGCGGGTCAGGGGGCTCCAGCGGGAGGGCCGAGGATACGCAGTATTTT. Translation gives CASSGSGGSSGRAEDTQYF.

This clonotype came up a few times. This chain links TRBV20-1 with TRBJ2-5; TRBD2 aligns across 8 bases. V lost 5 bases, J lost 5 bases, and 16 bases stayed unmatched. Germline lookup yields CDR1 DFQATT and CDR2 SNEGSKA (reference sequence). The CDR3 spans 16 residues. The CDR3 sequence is CSAQPRGWSGSETQYF. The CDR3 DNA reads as TGCAGTGCTCAACCCCGGGGCTGGAGCGGGAGTGAGACCCAGTACTTC.

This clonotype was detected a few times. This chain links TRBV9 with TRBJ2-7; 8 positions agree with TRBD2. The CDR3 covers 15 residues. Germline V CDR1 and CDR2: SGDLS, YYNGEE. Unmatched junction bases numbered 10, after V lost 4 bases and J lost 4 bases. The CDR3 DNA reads TGTGCCAGCAGCACATCGGGACTAGATTTTTACGAGCAGTACTTC. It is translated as CASSTSGLDFYEQYF.

The CDR3 bases are TGTGCCAGCAGTTTTAGCGCGATGGGGTCCTACGAGCAGTACTTC. Its protein product is CASSFSAMGSYEQYF. The V call is TRBV27, the J call TRBJ2-7, with D possibly being TRBD2 (5 bases). The CDR3 covers 15 residues. V lost 3 bases and J lost 1, with 13 bases in between. Germline values: CDR1 MNHEY, CDR2 SMNVEV (reference sequence).

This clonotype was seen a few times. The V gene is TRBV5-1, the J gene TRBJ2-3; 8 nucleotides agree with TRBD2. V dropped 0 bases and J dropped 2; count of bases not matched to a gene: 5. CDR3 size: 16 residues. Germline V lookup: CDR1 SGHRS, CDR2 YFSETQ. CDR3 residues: CASSLEGREDTDTQYF. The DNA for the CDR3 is TGCGCCAGCAGCTTGGAAGGGCGGGAGGACACAGATACGCAGTATTTT.

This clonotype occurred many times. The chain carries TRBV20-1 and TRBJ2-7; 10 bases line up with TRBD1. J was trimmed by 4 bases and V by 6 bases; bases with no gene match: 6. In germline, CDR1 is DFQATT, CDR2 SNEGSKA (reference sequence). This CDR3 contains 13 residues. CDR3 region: CSANDRGHYEQYF. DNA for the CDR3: TGCAGTGCCAATGACAGGGGGCATTACGAGCAGTACTTC.

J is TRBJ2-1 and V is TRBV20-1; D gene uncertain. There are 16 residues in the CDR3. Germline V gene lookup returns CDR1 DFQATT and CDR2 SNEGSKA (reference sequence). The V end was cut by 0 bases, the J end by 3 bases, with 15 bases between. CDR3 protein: CSARDGERIVYNEQFF. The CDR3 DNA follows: TGCAGTGCTAGAGATGGAGAACGGATCGTCTACAATGAGCAGTTCTTC.

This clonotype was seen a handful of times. The CDR3 nucleotides read TGCAGCGTCGCCGGGACAGGGATAGATACGCAGTATTTT. This translates into CSVAGTGIDTQYF. V usage is TRBV29-1 and J usage is TRBJ2-3, with TRBD1 matching 9 bases. The J segment lost 5 bases and the V segment lost 6 bases, leaving 6 bases of the junction unmatched. Per the germline V gene, CDR1 is SQVTM and CDR2 is ANQGSEA. CDR3 length equals 13 residues.

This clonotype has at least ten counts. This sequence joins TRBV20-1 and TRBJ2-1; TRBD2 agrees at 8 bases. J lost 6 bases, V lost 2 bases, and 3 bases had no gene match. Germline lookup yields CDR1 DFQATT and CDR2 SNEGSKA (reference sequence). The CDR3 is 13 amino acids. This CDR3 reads CSARFAGGNEQFF. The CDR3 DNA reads TGCAGTGCTAGATTTGCGGGAGGCAATGAGCAGTTCTTC.

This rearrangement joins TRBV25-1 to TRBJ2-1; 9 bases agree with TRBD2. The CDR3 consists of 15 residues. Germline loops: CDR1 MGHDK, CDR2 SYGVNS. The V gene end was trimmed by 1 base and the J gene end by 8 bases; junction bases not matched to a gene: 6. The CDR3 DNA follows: TGTGCCAGCAGTGAATCGTTAGTAGCGGGAGATGAGCAGTTCTTC. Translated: CASSESLVAGDEQFF. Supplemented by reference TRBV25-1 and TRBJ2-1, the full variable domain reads EADIYQTPRYLVIGTGKKITLECSQTMGHDKMYWYQQDPGMELHLIHYSYGVNSTEKGDLSSESTVSRIRTEHFPLTLESARPSHTSQYLCASSESLVAGDEQFFGPGTRLTVL.

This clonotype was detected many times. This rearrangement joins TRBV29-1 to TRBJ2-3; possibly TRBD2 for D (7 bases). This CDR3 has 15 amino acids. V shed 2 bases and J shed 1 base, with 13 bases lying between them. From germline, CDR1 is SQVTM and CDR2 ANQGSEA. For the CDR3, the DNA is TGCAGCGTTGAAAGGGGGGGATCGGGCACAGATACGCAGTATTTT. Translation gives CSVERGGSGTDTQYF.

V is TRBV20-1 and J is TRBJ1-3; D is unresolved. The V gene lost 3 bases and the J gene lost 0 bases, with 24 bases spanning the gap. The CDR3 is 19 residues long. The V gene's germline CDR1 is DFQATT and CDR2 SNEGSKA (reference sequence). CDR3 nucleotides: TGCAGTGCTAGCGGTTGGGAGGCCCACAACATCCACTCTGGAAACACCATATATTTT. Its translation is CSASGWEAHNIHSGNTIYF.

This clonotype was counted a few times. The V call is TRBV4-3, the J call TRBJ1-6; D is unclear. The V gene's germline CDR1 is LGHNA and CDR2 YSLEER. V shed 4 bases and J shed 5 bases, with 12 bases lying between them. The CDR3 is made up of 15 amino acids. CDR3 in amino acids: CASSRKERDNSPLHF. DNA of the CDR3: TGCGCCAGCAGCCGTAAGGAAAGAGATAATTCACCCCTCCACTTT.

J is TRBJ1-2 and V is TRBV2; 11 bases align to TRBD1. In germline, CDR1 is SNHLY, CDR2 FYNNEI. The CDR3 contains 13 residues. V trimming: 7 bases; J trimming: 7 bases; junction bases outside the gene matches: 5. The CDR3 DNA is TGTGCCAGCAATGGACAGGGGGCGGGTGGCTACACCTTC. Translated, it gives CASNGQGAGGYTF.

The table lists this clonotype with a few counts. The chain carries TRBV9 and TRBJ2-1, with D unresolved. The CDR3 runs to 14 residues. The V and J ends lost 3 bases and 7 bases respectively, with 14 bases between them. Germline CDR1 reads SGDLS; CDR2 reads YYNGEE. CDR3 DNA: TGTGCCAGCAGCGCGCCCTATTCGTGGAATGAGCAGTTCTTC. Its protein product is CASSAPYSWNEQFF.

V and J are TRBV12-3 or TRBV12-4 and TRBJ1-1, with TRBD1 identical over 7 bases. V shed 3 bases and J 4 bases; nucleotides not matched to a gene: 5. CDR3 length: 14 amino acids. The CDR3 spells CASSFSGGGTEAFF. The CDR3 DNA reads TGTGCCAGCAGTTTTTCAGGGGGAGGCACTGAAGCTTTCTTT.

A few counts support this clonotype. CDR3 amino acids: CSAPGGLNEKLFF. The DNA of the CDR3 is TGCAGTGCCCCCGGAGGACTAAATGAAAAACTGTTTTTT. The chain combines TRBV20-1 with TRBJ1-4; D remains ambiguous. Per the germline V gene, CDR1 is DFQATT and CDR2 is SNEGSKA (reference sequence). V lost 6 bases, J lost 5 bases, and 13 bases lay in between. The CDR3 contains 13 residues.